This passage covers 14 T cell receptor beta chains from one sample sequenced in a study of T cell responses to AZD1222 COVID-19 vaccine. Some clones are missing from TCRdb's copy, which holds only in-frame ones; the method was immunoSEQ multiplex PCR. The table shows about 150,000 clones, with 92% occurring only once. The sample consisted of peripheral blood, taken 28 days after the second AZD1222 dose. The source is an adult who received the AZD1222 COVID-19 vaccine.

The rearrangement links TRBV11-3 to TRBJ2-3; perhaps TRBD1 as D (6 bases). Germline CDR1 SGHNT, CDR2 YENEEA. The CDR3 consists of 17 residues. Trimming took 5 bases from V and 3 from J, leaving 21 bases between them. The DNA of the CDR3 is TGTGCCAGCAGCCAATCGACCGGGACAAAGGGTACAGATACGCAGTATTTT. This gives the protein CASSQSTGTKGTDTQYF. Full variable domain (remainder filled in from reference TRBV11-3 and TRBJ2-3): EAGVVQSPRYKIIEKKQPVAFWCNPISGHNTLYWYLQNLGQGPELLIRYENEEAVDDSQLPKDRFSAERLKGVDSTLKIQPAELGDSAVYLCASSQSTGTKGTDTQYFGPGTRLTVL.

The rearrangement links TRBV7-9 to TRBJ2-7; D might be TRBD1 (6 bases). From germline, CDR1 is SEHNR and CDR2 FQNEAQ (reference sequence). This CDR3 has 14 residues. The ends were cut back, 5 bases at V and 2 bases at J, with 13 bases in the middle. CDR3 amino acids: CASSRRGIAYEQYF. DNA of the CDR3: TGTGCCAGCAGCCGCAGGGGTATCGCCTACGAGCAGTACTTC.

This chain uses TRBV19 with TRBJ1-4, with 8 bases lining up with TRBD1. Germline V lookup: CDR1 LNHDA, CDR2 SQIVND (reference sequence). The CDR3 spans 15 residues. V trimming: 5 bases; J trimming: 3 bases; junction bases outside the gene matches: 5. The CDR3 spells CASSGRGRANEKLFF. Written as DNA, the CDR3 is TGTGCCAGTAGTGGCAGGGGGCGGGCTAATGAAAAACTGTTTTTT.

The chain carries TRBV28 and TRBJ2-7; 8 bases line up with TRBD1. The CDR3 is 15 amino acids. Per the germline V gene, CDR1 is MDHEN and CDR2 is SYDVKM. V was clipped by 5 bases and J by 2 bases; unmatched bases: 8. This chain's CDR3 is CASSNPGTGPYEQYF. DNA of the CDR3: TGTGCCAGCAGTAATCCCGGGACAGGTCCCTACGAGCAGTACTTC.

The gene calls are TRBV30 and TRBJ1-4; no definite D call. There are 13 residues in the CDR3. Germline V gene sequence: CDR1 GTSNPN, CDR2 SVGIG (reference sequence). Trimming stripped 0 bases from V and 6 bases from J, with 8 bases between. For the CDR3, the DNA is TGTGCCTGGAGTGTAGGTGAGGATGAAAAACTGTTTTTT. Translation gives CAWSVGEDEKLFF.

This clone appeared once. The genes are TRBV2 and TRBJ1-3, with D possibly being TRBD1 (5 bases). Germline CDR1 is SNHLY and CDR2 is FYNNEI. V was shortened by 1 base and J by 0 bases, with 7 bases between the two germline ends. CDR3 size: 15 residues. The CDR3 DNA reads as TGTGCCAGCAGTGAAGGGAGGGGCTCTGGAAACACCATATATTTT. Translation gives CASSEGRGSGNTIYF.

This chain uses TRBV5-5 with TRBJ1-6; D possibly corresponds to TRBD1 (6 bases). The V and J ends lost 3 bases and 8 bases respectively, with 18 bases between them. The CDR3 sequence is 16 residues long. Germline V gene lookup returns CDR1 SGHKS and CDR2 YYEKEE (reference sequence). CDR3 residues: CASSSGGPGGHSPLHF. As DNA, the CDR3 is TGTGCCAGCAGCTCCGGGGGCCCCGGCGGGCATTCACCCCTCCACTTT.

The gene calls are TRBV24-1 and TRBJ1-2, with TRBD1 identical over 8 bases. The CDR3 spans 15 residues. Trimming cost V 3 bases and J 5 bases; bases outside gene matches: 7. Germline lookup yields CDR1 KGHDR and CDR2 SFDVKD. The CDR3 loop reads CATSDATGGEYGYTF. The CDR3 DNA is TGTGCCACCAGTGATGCAACAGGGGGAGAATATGGCTACACCTTC.

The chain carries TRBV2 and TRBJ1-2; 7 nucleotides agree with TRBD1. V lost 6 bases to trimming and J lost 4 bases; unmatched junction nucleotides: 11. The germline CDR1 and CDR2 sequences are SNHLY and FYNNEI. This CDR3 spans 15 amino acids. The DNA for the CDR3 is TGTGCCAGCAGGACCCGACAGGGAACCAGCTATGGCTACACCTTC. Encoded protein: CASRTRQGTSYGYTF.

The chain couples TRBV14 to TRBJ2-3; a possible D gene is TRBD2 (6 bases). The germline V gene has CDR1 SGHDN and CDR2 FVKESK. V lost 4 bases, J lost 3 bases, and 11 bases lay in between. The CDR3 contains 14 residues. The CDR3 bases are TGTGCCAGCAGCCTGGTGGAGGGGACAGATACGCAGTATTTT. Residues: CASSLVEGTDTQYF.

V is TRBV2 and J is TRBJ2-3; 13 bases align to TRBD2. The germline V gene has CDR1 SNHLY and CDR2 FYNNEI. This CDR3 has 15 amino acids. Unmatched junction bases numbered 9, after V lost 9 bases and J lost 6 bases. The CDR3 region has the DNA TGTGCCAGATACCTTGGACTAGCGGGAGAGGATACGCAGTATTTT. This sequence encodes CARYLGLAGEDTQYF.

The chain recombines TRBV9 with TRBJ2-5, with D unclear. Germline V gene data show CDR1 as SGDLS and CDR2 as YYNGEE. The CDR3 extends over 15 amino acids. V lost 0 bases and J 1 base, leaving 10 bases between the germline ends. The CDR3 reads CASSVATGSQETQYF. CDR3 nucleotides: TGTGCCAGCAGCGTAGCGACCGGAAGCCAAGAGACCCAGTACTTC.

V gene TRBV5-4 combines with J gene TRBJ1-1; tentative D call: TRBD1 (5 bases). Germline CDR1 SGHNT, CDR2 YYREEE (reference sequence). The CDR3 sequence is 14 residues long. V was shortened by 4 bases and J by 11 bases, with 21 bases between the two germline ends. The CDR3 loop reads CASSPNPRQNGAFF. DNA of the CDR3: TGTGCCAGCAGCCCAAACCCGAGACAGAATGGGGCTTTCTTT.

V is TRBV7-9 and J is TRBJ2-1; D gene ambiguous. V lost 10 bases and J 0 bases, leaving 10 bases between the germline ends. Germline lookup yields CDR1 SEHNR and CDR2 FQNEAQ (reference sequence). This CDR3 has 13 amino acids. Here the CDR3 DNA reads TGTGCCACCGGATTAAGCTCCTACAATGAGCAGTTCTTC. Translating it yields CATGLSSYNEQFF.